These 32 T cell receptor beta chains share one sample of origin, sequenced in a study of CD8 T cells in ankylosing spondylitis. Study-wide results and caveats: A TCR beta motif of fewer than ten highly homologous variants seemed to mark ankylosing spondylitis blood.

MiXCR was run by TCRdb on the 5' RACE reads, yielding one entry per CDR3 protein. The sample lists about 390,000 distinct CDR3 sequences; around 22% were seen once. The antigens these receptors bind are not known. The sample taken for sequencing was blood, either unsorted or a sorted T cell fraction (not recorded which). The receptors were sampled from a male donor with ankylosing spondylitis.

This clonotype was observed a few times. The CDR3 region is CASSLPRGRTNEQFF. Written as DNA, the CDR3 is TGTGCCAGCAGCTTGCCGCGCGGGAGAACCAATGAGCAGTTCTTC. The rearrangement joins TRBV5-4 to TRBJ2-1; 7 bases map to TRBD2. This CDR3 is built from 15 residues. The V segment lost 1 base and the J segment 6 bases; nucleotides outside the gene matches: 7. Germline values: CDR1 SGHNT, CDR2 YYREEE (reference sequence).

The rearrangement uses TRBV15 and TRBJ1-2, with D unresolved. This CDR3 is built from 14 residues. The germline gives CDR1 LNHNV, CDR2 YYDKDF (reference sequence). Trimming removed 4 bases from V and 7 bases from J, with 16 bases in between. The CDR3 coding sequence is TGTGCCACCAGCACTCCCGACATGGTCCTTGGCTACACCTTC. This encodes CATSTPDMVLGYTF.

In its sample, this clonotype was seen a few times. The chain combines TRBV19 with TRBJ1-1; TRBD1 aligns across 7 bases. Germline V lookup: CDR1 LNHDA, CDR2 SQIVND (reference sequence). The CDR3 has 13 amino acids. The V and J ends lost 7 bases and 4 bases, in that order; junction bases with no gene match: 6. DNA for the CDR3: TGTGCCAGTACCCCGACAGGGACCACTGAAGCTTTCTTT. It codes for CASTPTGTTEAFF.

The chain links TRBV20-1 to TRBJ2-7; D call uncertain. The CDR3 extends over 11 amino acids. The V end lost 0 bases, the J end lost 5 bases, and 5 bases lay between the germline ends. In germline, CDR1 is DFQATT, CDR2 SNEGSKA (reference sequence). The CDR3 loop is CSARDLDEQYF. CDR3 nucleotides: TGCAGTGCTAGAGATCTCGACGAGCAGTACTTC.

In this sample, this clonotype turned up a few times. The chain links TRBV18 to TRBJ2-1; 8 nucleotides align to TRBD1. The CDR3 is 14 amino acids. Per the germline V gene, CDR1 is KGHSH and CDR2 is LQKENI. V was clipped by 2 bases and J by 6 bases; unmatched bases: 3. The CDR3 bases are TGTGCCAGCTCACCAATAGGGACAGGCAATGAGCAGTTCTTC. Translated: CASSPIGTGNEQFF.

The genes are TRBV12-3 or TRBV12-4 and TRBJ2-1; 7 bases fit TRBD2. The CDR3 runs 15 residues. With 6 bases clipped from V and 7 bases from J, the junction kept 12 bases outside the gene matches. The CDR3 DNA sequence: TGTGCCAGCAGCCAAAGGGGCGGGAGAAGGAATGAGCAGTTCTTC. Translated, it gives CASSQRGGRRNEQFF.

The chain is built from TRBV28 and TRBJ1-4; TRBD1 agrees at 10 bases. The CDR3 has 13 amino acids. Germline assignment: CDR1 MDHEN and CDR2 SYDVKM. The trim removed 6 bases at V and 11 bases at J, leaving 6 bases unmatched. CDR3 nucleotides: TGTGCCAGCAGGGCCGGGACAGGGGTCAAACTGTTTTTT. Translated: CASRAGTGVKLFF.

This clonotype was observed a few times. V and J are TRBV5-6 and TRBJ2-5, with TRBD2 matching over 10 bases. Unmatched junction bases numbered 8, after V lost 0 bases and J lost 6 bases. CDR1 SGHDT and CDR2 YYEEEE come from the germline V gene. The CDR3 totals 16 residues. The CDR3 coding sequence is TGTGCCAGCAGCTTGGTGCTAGCGGGAGAAAGAAAGACCCAGTACTTC. Translated: CASSLVLAGERKTQYF.

This clonotype occurred a few times. The chain has TRBV6-6 and TRBJ2-7, with D possibly matching TRBD1 (6 bases). Trimming pared 6 bases from V and 3 bases from J, leaving 12 bases between. Germline V gene lookup returns CDR1 MNHNY and CDR2 SVGAGI (reference sequence). The CDR3 totals 13 residues. The CDR3 nucleotides read TGTGCCAGCAGGGAAGGACAGCACTACGAGCAGTACTTC. The encoded protein is CASREGQHYEQYF.

J is TRBJ2-5 and V is TRBV11-3; 7 nucleotides line up with TRBD2. Trimming cost V 0 bases and J 9 bases; bases outside gene matches: 4. The germline CDR1 and CDR2 sequences are SGHNT and YENEEA. CDR3 size: 13 residues. The CDR3 DNA is TGTGCCAGCAGCTTAGAGGGGAGGGAAGCCCAGTACTTC. Translation gives CASSLEGREAQYF.

The chain employs TRBV24-1 and TRBJ2-7; 7 nucleotides agree with TRBD1. The V and J ends lost 3 bases and 7 bases, in that order; junction bases with no gene match: 11. CDR3 size: 15 residues. Germline loops: CDR1 KGHDR, CDR2 SFDVKD. As DNA, the CDR3 is TGTGCCACCAGTGATCCCGACAGGGAGTTATGGGAGCAGTACTTC. It is translated as CATSDPDRELWEQYF.

This clonotype was seen just once. V usage is TRBV10-3 and J usage is TRBJ2-7, with a possible D match to TRBD1 (6 bases). CDR3 length equals 13 residues. Trimming stripped 4 bases from V and 9 bases from J, with 16 bases between. CDR1 ENHRY and CDR2 SYGVKD come from the germline V gene. The CDR3 sequence: CAISVDRRQRQYF. The CDR3 DNA sequence: TGTGCCATCAGTGTAGACAGGCGCCAAAGGCAGTACTTC.

There are a few counts of this clonotype. V gene TRBV12-3 or TRBV12-4 combines with J gene TRBJ2-1, with 11 bases matching TRBD1. The CDR3 has 16 residues. J lost 7 bases, V lost 8 bases, and 13 bases had no gene match. CDR3 amino acids: CASAWAPGQGGNEQFF. Here the CDR3 DNA reads TGTGCCAGCGCTTGGGCCCCGGGACAGGGGGGAAATGAGCAGTTCTTC.

This clonotype was observed a handful of times. The chain couples TRBV24-1 to TRBJ2-1; 9 bases line up with TRBD2. Trimming took 5 bases from V and 0 from J; bases not matched to a gene: 7. The CDR3 runs 17 residues. Germline values: CDR1 KGHDR, CDR2 SFDVKD. For the CDR3, the DNA is TGTGCCACCAGTGGGGCGACTAGCGGAGGCTCCTACAATGAGCAGTTCTTC. Protein sequence: CATSGATSGGSYNEQFF.

The CDR3 DNA reads as TGTGCCAGCAGCTCCGCCTCGTCCCCAGATACGCAGTATTTT. It is translated as CASSSASSPDTQYF. The genes are TRBV27 and TRBJ2-3, with D unresolved. The germline CDR1 and CDR2 sequences are MNHEY and SMNVEV (reference sequence). Trimming removed 6 bases at V and 4 bases at J, with 14 bases between. The CDR3 totals 14 residues.

The chain uses TRBV14 and TRBJ2-5, with 10 bases identical to TRBD2. The CDR3 consists of 16 residues. Per germline, CDR1 SGHDN and CDR2 FVKESK. The trim removed 4 bases at V and 5 bases at J, leaving 10 bases unmatched. DNA of the CDR3: TGTGCCAGCAGCCCGGCAGTAGCGGGAGGAACTGAGACCCAGTACTTC. This sequence encodes CASSPAVAGGTETQYF.

In the case of this clonotype: The junction departs from the called germline gene at one end, perhaps through a read error. The rearrangement uses TRBV20-1 and TRBJ1-5; D is uncertain. The CDR3 runs 16 residues. In germline, CDR1 is DFQATT, CDR2 SNEGSKA (reference sequence). The CDR3 is CRARDFQQRGKQPQHF. In DNA form, the CDR3 reads TGCAGGGCTAGAGATTTCCAACAGAGAGGGAAACAGCCCCAGCATTTT.

This clonotype has more than one count but fewer than ten. This rearrangement joins TRBV20-1 to TRBJ2-2; maybe TRBD1 (6 bases). Trimming left V 3 bases short and J 7 bases short, with 18 bases between. CDR1 is DFQATT and CDR2 is SNEGSKA in the germline V gene (reference sequence). The CDR3 contains 15 residues. CDR3 region: CSARVQGLEHGELFF. CDR3 nucleotide sequence: TGCAGTGCTAGGGTACAGGGTCTCGAGCACGGGGAGCTGTTTTTT.

J is TRBJ2-1 and V is TRBV5-1, with TRBD2 matching over 7 bases. The trim removed 0 bases at V and 10 bases at J, leaving 13 bases unmatched. Germline V lookup: CDR1 SGHRS, CDR2 YFSETQ. The CDR3 consists of 16 residues. As DNA, the CDR3 is TGCGCCAGCAGCTTGGAAGGCGGGAGAGGATCCGGCGAGCAGTTCTTC. As protein: CASSLEGGRGSGEQFF. The whole variable domain, filled in from reference TRBV5-1 and TRBJ2-1, reads KAGVTQTPRYLIKTRGQQVTLSCSPISGHRSVSWYQQTPGQGLQFLFEYFSETQRNKGNFPGRFSGRQFSNSRSEMNVSTLELGDSALYLCASSLEGGRGSGEQFFGPGTRLTVL.

In its sample, this clonotype was seen a few times. V usage is TRBV3-1 and J usage is TRBJ1-4, with D hard to call. Trimming removed 2 bases at V and 7 bases at J, with 5 bases between. The CDR3 is 12 amino acids. Germline lookup yields CDR1 LGHDT and CDR2 YNNKEL (reference sequence). The CDR3 DNA sequence: TGTGCCAGCAGCCAACCAGGTGAAAAACTGTTTTTT. This gives the protein CASSQPGEKLFF.

This clonotype was counted ten times or more. The V call is TRBV7-3, the J call TRBJ2-7, with D possibly matching TRBD2 (6 bases). Germline CDR1 SGHTA, CDR2 FQGTGA. V lost 5 bases and J 4 bases, leaving 12 bases between the germline ends. The CDR3 contains 13 residues. The CDR3 region has the DNA TGTGCCAGCAGCCCGGGGACTTTTTACGAGCAGTACTTC. This codes for CASSPGTFYEQYF.

This clonotype was observed many times. The junction departs from the called germline gene at one end, perhaps through a read error. The chain combines TRBV5-1 with TRBJ2-5; no firm D call. CDR3 length: 11 amino acids. CDR1 SGHRS and CDR2 YFSETQ come from the germline V gene. The CDR3 coding sequence is TGTGCCAGCAGTTTCGGAGAGACCCAGTACTTC. This gives the protein CASSFGETQYF.

This clonotype appeared a few times. The chain links TRBV25-1 to TRBJ2-7; weak D call: TRBD1 (6 bases). CDR1 MGHDK and CDR2 SYGVNS come from the germline V gene. Trimming removed 1 base from V and 2 bases from J, with 9 bases in between. The CDR3 is 14 residues long. CDR3 nucleotides: TGTGCCAGCAGTGAATCTGGACAGACCTACGAGCAGTACTTC. This sequence encodes CASSESGQTYEQYF.

The V gene is TRBV3-2, the J gene TRBJ2-1; TRBD2, the table's D call, lacks a check against the DNA. TRBV3-2 is a recognized pseudogene. This CDR3 is 18 amino acids long. CDR3 nucleotides: TGTGCCAGCAGCCATGACGGACTAGCGGGAGGGATCTACAATGAGCAGTTCTTC. This codes for CASSHDGLAGGIYNEQFF.

This clonotype was recorded a few times. The V and J genes are TRBV7-9 and TRBJ2-1, with 7 bases matching TRBD1. Germline CDR1 SEHNR, CDR2 FQNEAQ (reference sequence). The CDR3 is made up of 14 amino acids. With V trimmed by 4 bases and J by 5 bases, 5 bases remained unmatched. The CDR3 sequence: CASSSPGQNNEQFF. CDR3 bases: TGTGCCAGCAGCTCCCCGGGACAGAACAATGAGCAGTTCTTC.

This clonotype came up a few times. The chain employs TRBV27 and TRBJ1-5; D gene ambiguous. V was pared by 11 bases and J by 0 bases, with 11 bases between. Germline CDR1 and CDR2: MNHEY and SMNVEV (reference sequence). The CDR3 has 13 residues. CDR3 sequence (DNA): TGTGCCGCCCGGGCCTTTAGCAATCAGCCCCAGCATTTT. It is translated as CAARAFSNQPQHF.

J is TRBJ1-1 and V is TRBV28, with 9 bases lining up with TRBD1. The CDR3 extends over 16 amino acids. V lost 7 bases, J lost 5 bases, and 14 bases stayed unmatched. In germline, CDR1 is MDHEN, CDR2 SYDVKM. The CDR3, as DNA: TGTGCCAGCACCGGCCGGGACAGGGTTTTTTGGACTGAAGCTTTCTTT. It codes for CASTGRDRVFWTEAFF.

The J gene is TRBJ1-2, the V gene TRBV28; a weak D match, TRBD1 (5 bases). The CDR3 runs 16 residues. CDR1 is MDHEN, CDR2 SYDVKM, per germline. V lost 2 bases and J 4 bases, leaving 17 bases between the germline ends. The CDR3 nucleotides are TGTGCCAGCAGTTTAGGGGTAGGAGGGACGGCCTATGGCTACACCTTC. Its translation is CASSLGVGGTAYGYTF.

This clonotype came up a few times. The rearrangement joins TRBV10-3 to TRBJ1-1, with TRBD1 matching 8 bases. Germline CDR1 is ENHRY and CDR2 is SYGVKD. The CDR3 is made up of 15 amino acids. The trim removed 4 bases at V and 1 base at J, leaving 5 bases unmatched. The CDR3 DNA reads as TGTGCCATCAGTGGTCCCGGGACAGGGAACACTGAAGCTTTCTTT. Its protein is CAISGPGTGNTEAFF.

At least ten counts were recorded for this clonotype. CDR3 amino acids: CASSQMRSSYNEQFF. The CDR3 region has the DNA TGTGCCAGCAGCCAAATGAGGAGCTCCTACAATGAGCAGTTCTTC. The chain carries TRBV14 and TRBJ2-1, with D uncertain. The V gene lost 2 bases and the J gene lost 0 bases, with 8 bases spanning the gap. Per germline, CDR1 SGHDN and CDR2 FVKESK. The CDR3 contains 15 residues.

This clonotype turned up a few times. The rearrangement joins TRBV5-1 to TRBJ2-1; D uncertain. The CDR3 is 12 residues long. Germline V gene data show CDR1 as SGHRS and CDR2 as YFSETQ. V lost 5 bases and J lost 4, with 7 bases in between. The CDR3 reads CASSSFYNEQFF. DNA for the CDR3: TGCGCCAGCAGTTCCTTTTACAATGAGCAGTTCTTC.

The chain employs TRBV29-1 and TRBJ2-3, with 10 nucleotides matching TRBD2. Germline CDR1 is SQVTM and CDR2 is ANQGSEA. The CDR3 spans 13 residues. V was pared by 5 bases and J by 4 bases, with 3 bases of the junction left unmatched. CDR3 protein: CSVSGRAADTQYF. CDR3 DNA sequence: TGCAGCGTTAGCGGGAGGGCGGCAGATACGCAGTATTTT.